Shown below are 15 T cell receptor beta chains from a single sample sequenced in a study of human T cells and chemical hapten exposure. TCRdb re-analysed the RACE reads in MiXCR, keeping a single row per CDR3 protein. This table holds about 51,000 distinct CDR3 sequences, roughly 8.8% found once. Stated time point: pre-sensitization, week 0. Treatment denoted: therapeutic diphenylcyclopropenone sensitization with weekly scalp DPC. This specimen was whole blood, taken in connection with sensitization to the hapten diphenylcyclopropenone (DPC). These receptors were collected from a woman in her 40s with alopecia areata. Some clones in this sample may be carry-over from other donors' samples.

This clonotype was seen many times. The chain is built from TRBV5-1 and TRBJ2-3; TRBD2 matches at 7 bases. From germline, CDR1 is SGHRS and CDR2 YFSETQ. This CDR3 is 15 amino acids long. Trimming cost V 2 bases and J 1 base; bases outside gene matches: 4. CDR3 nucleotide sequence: TGCGCCAGCAGCTTCGGGACTACCCGCACAGATACGCAGTATTTT. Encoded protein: CASSFGTTRTDTQYF.

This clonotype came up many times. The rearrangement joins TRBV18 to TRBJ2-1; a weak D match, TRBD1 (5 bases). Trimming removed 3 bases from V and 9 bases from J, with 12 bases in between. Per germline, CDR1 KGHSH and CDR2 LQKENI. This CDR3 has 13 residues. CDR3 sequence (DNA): TGTGCCAGCTCACCGGGTTCAGGGATTGAGCAGTTCTTC. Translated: CASSPGSGIEQFF.

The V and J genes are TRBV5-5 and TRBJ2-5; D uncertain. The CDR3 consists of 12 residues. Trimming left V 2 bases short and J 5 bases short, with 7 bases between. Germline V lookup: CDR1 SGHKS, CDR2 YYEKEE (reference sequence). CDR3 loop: CASSFFQETQYF. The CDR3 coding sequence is TGTGCCAGCAGCTTCTTTCAGGAGACCCAGTACTTC.

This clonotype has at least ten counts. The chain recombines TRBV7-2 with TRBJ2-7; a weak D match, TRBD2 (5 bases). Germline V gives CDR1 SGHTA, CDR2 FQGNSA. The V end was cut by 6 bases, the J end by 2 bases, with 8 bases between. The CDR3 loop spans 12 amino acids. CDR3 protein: CASRGDPYEQYF. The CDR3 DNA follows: TGTGCCAGCAGGGGAGATCCCTACGAGCAGTACTTC.

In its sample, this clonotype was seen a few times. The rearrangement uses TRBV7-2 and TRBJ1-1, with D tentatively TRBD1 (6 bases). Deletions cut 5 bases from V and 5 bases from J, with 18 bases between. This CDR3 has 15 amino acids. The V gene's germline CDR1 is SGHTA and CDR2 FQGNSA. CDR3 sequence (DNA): TGTGCCAGCAGCCTGACGACAGGTTCTCCAACTGAAGCTTTCTTT. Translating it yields CASSLTTGSPTEAFF.

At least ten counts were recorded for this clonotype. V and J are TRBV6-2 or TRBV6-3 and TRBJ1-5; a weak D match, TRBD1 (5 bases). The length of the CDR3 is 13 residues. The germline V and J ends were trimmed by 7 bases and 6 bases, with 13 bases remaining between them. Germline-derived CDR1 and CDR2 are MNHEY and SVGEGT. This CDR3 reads CASTAGGRQPQHF. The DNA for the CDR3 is TGTGCCAGCACAGCGGGGGGTCGTCAGCCCCAGCATTTT.

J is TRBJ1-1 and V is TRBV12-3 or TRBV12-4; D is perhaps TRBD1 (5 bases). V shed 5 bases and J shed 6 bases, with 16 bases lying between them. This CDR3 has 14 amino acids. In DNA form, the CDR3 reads TGTGCCAGCAGTCTGACAGAAGCCAGGCCTGAAGCTTTCTTT. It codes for CASSLTEARPEAFF.

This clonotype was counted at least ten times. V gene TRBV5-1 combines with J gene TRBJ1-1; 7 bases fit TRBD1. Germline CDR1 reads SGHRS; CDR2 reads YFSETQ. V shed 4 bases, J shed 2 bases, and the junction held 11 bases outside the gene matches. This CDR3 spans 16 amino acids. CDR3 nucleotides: TGCGCCAGCAGCAGTTTAGAGAGGGGGCGCAACACTGAAGCTTTCTTT. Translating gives CASSSLERGRNTEAFF.

The CDR3 here is CATSRGAGGHNQPQHF. CDR3 sequence (DNA): TGTGCCACCAGCAGAGGGGCAGGGGGTCACAATCAGCCCCAGCATTTT. The chain recombines TRBV15 with TRBJ1-5, with TRBD1 matching over 7 bases. Germline lookup yields CDR1 LNHNV and CDR2 YYDKDF (reference sequence). The CDR3 is 16 residues long. V shed 1 base and J 3 bases; nucleotides not matched to a gene: 6.

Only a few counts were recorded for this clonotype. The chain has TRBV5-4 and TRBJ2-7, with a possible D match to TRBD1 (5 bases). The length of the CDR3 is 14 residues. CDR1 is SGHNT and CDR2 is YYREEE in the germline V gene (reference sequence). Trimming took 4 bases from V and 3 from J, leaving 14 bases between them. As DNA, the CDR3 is TGTGCCAGCAGCCCCTGGGTAGGGGTCTACGAGCAGTACTTC. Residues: CASSPWVGVYEQYF.

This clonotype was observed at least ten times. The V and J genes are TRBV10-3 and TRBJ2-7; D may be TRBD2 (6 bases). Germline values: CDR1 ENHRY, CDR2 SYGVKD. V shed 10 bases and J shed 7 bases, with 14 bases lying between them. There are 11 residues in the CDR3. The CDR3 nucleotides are TGTGCCACCTCACGCGCGGGGGAGCAGTACTTC. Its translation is CATSRAGEQYF.

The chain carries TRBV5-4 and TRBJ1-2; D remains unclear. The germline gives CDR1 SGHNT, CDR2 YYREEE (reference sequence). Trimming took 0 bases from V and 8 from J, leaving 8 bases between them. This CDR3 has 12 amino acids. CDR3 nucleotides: TGTGCCAGCAGCTTGGAGGCGTCGGGCTACACCTTC. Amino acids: CASSLEASGYTF. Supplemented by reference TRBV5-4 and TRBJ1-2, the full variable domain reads ETGVTQSPTHLIKTRGQQVTLRCSSQSGHNTVSWYQQALGQGPQFIFQYYREEENGRGNFPPRFSGLQFPNYSSELNVNALELDDSALYLCASSLEASGYTFGSGTRLTVV.

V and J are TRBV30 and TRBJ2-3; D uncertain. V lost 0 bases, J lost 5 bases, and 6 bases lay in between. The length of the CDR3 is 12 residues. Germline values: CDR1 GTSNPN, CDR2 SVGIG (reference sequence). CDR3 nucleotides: TGTGCCTGGAGTGTTTCTGTAGATACGCAGTATTTT. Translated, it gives CAWSVSVDTQYF. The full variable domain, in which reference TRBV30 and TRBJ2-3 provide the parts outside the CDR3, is SQTIHQWPATLVQPVGSPLSLECTVEGTSNPNLYWYRQAAGRGLQLLFYSVGIGQISSEVPQNLSASRPQDRQFILSSKKLLLSDSGFYLCAWSVSVDTQYFGPGTRLTVL.

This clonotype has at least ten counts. This CDR3 reads CASGPTSGGANTGELFF. CDR3 in DNA: TGTGCCAGCGGCCCTACTAGCGGGGGGGCAAACACCGGGGAGCTGTTTTTT. The chain recombines TRBV6-1 with TRBJ2-2; 13 bases are shared with TRBD2. Germline-derived CDR1 and CDR2 are MNHNS and SASEGT. CDR3 length: 17 amino acids. With V trimmed by 8 bases and J by 2 bases, 8 bases remained unmatched.

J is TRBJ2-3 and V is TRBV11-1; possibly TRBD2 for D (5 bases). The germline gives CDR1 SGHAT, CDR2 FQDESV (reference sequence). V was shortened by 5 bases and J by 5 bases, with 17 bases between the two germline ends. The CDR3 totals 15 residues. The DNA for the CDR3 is TGTGCCAGCAGCGCTATGGGGAGTACAGTAGATACGCAGTATTTT. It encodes CASSAMGSTVDTQYF.